This record looks at one TCR beta chain sequence and its context. The entry originates in a study of blood T cell repertoires in COVID-19. Overall study: Cohort 3 donors counted as recovered after two negative PCRs, clearance, or resolved symptoms. Italy, Spain and the United States were the sources of the convalescent and acute COVID-19 samples. The cDNA or gDNA used as material had been derived from T cells, B-cell-depleted T cells, or PBMCs.

The CDR3 sequence is 15 residues long. Germline loops: CDR1 SEHNR, CDR2 FQNEAQ (reference sequence). With 1 base removed from V and 0 bases from J, the gap between germline ends came to 8 bases. Allocation to cohorts depended on clinical history reported by the participants. Repertoires were generated with immunoSEQ multiplex PCR, while TCRdb's copy carries only in-frame clones and drops some. Of some 190,000 clones in the sample, more than 85% are singletons; the top ten hold under 30%. Sequences were obtained from PBMCs or T cells enriched from blood (not recorded which). This clonotype was obtained from a woman between 35 and 50 years old in a cohort exposed to, infected with or recovered from COVID-19 (not recorded which). The chain has TRBV7-9 and TRBJ2-3; the D is unclear. Written as DNA, the CDR3 is TGTGCCAGCAGCTTAGTTTCCTCTAGCACAGATACGCAGTATTTT. Amino acids: CASSLVSSSTDTQYF.